Listed here is a single T cell receptor (beta chain). This sample is part of a study of control samples from healthy donors and cancer patients. The repertoire was sequenced with immunoSEQ multiplex PCR; TCRdb's copy has only in-frame clones and lacks some. The repertoire holds approximately 100,000 clones, with 80% to 90% as singletons. The receptor comes from a woman aged 50 to 60 in good health. The sample comprised blood.

CDR3 nucleotide sequence: TGTGCCAGCAGCTCCCCCTTTAACAGACAAGAGACCCAGTACTTC. Translation: CASSSPFNRQETQYF. The V gene is TRBV5-6, the J gene TRBJ2-5; D remains unclear. The germline V and J ends were trimmed by 3 bases and 2 bases, with 14 bases remaining between them. The length of the CDR3 is 15 residues. Germline-derived CDR1 and CDR2 are SGHDT and YYEEEE.